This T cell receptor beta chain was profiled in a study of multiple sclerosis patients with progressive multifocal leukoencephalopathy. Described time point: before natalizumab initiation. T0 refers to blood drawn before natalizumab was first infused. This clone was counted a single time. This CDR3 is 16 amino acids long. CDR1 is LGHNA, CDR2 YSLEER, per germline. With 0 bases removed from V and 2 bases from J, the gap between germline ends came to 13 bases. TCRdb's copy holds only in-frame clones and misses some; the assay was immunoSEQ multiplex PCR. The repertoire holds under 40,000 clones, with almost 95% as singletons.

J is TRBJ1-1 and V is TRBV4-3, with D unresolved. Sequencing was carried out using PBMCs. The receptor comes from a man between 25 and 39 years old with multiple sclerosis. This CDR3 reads CASSQEWVNTNTEAFF. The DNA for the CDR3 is TGCGCCAGCAGCCAAGAGTGGGTAAATACTAACACTGAAGCTTTCTTT.